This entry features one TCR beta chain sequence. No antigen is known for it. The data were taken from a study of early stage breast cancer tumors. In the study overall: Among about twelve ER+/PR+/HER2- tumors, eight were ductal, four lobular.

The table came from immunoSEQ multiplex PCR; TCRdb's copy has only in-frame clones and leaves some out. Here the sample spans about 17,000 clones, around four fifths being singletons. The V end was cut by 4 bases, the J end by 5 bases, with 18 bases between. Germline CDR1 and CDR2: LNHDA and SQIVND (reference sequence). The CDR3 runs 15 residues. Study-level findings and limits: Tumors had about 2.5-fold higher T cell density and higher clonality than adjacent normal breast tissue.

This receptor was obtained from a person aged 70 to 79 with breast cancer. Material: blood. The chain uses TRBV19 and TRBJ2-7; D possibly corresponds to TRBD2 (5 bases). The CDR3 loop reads CASSTLTRAGDEQYF. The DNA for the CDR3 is TGTGCCAGTAGTACCTTAACCCGCGCGGGCGACGAGCAGTACTTC.